This T cell receptor beta chain was found in a study of cytomegalovirus exposure and HLA in healthy donors. Study findings and constraints: TRBV6-2, TRBV6-3 and other indistinguishable V segments were excluded. A missense variant in DCLRE1C was later tied to TCR beta V- and J-gene trimming.

Points on this clone: Antigen specificity is unknown.

CDR1 is SGDLS and CDR2 is YYNGEE in the germline V gene. The CDR3 totals 16 residues. V gave up 4 bases and J gave up 0 bases, with 13 bases separating them. Primers included in the PCR were 60 Vbeta and 13 Jbeta primers. Clones were read by immunoSEQ multiplex PCR, and TCRdb kept only the in-frame ones, dropping some. Altogether roughly 180,000 clones are present, 77% being singletons, with the ten largest covering 1.2% to 1.5%. The chain combines TRBV9 with TRBJ2-2; a weak D match, TRBD2 (6 bases). Source material: PBMCs. This TCR derives from a woman aged 30 to 39 in good health and CMV-seropositive. CDR3 loop: CASSHLWGANTGELFF. The DNA of the CDR3 is TGTGCCAGCAGCCACCTTTGGGGGGCGAACACCGGGGAGCTGTTTTTT.